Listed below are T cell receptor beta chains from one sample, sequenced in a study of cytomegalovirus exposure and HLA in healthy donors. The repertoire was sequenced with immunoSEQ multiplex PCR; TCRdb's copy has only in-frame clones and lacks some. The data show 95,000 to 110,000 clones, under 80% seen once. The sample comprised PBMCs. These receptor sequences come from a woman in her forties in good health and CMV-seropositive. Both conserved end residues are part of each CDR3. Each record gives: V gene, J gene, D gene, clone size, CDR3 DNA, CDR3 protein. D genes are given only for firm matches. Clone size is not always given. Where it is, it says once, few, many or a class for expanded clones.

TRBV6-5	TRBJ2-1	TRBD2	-	TGTGCCAGCAGTTACCCCTCGCGGGGGGGCGATGAGCAGTTCTTC	CASSYPSRGGDEQFF
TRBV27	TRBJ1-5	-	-	TGTGCCAGTAGGGGGTTGCGCAATCAGCCCCAGCATTTT	CASRGLRNQPQHF
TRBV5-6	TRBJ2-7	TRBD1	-	TGTGCCAGCTCGGGACAGGGACCCTACGAGCAGTACTTC	CASSGQGPYEQYF
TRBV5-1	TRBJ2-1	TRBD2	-	TGCGCCACCCGCCGGGGGGAACTAGCGGGAAATGAGCAGTTCTTC	CATRRGELAGNEQFF
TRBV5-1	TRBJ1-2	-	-	TGCGCCAGCACTGACACGGATAACTATGGCTACACCTTC	CASTDTDNYGYTF
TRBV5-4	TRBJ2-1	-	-	TGTGCCAGCAGCTCCTACTCGAGCCCGTACAATGAGCAGTTCTTC	CASSSYSSPYNEQFF
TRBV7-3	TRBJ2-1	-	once	TGTGCCAGCAGCTTAAATTTAGCGACTAACAATGAGCAGTTCTTC	CASSLNLATNNEQFF
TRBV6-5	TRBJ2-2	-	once	TGTGCCAGCAGTTACTCCGGCGGGACCGGGGAGCTGTTTTTT	CASSYSGGTGELFF
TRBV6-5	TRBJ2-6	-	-	TGTGCCAGCAGGTACTCTGGGGCCAACGTCCTGACTTTC	CASRYSGANVLTF
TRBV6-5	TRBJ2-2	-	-	TGTGCCAGCAGCGGACAGAACACCGGGGAGCTGTTTTTT	CASSGQNTGELFF
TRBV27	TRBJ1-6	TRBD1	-	TGTGCCAGCAGAGGGACAGGACCTCTCAATCCTGCACCCCTCCACTTT	CASRGTGPLNPAPLHF
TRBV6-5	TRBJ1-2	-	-	TGTGCCAGCAGTTACTCGACCCCAGCAGGAGGCTATGGCTACACCTTC	CASSYSTPAGGYGYTF
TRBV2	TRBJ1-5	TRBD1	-	TGTGCCAGCGTGGTGGGGACAGGACTCAATCAGCCCCAGCATTTT	CASVVGTGLNQPQHF
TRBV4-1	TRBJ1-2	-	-	TGCGCCAGCAGCCAACCCCGGACGGGAAGGGCCTATGGCTACACCTTC	CASSQPRTGRAYGYTF
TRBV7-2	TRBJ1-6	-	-	TGTGCCAGCAGCTTAAATTCGCAGGGCAGACCCCTCCACTTT	CASSLNSQGRPLHF
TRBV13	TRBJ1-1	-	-	TGTGCCAGCAGCTTAGGACGGACTGTTGGCACTGAAGCTTTCTTT	CASSLGRTVGTEAFF
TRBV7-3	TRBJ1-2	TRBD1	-	TGTGCCAGCAGCACCCGGACAGGGAGCGGCTACACCTTC	CASSTRTGSGYTF
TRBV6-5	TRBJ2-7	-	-	TGTGCCAGCAGTAATTTCCGGAGCGAGCAGTACTTC	CASSNFRSEQYF